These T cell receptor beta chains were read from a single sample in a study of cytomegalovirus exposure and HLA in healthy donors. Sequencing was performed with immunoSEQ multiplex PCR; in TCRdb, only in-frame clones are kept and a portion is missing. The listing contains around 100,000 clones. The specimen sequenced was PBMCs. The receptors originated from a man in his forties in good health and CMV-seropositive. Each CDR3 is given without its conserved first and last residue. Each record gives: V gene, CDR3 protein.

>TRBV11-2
ASAGGGITEAF
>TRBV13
ANSPTRGGAEEQY
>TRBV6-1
ASSEMAGGPDTQY
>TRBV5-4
ASSLSGEAF
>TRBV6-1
ASSEALQGLYYEQY
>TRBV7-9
ASSLGSGAAGELF
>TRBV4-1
ASSQPGGGNEQY
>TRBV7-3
ASSLRASGTAEQF
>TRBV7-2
ASSLGQDRGYGYT
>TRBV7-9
ASSRRQESSYEQY
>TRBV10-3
AISESSRGHLL
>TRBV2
ASNTGSPGTEAF
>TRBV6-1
ASSSGRAGYEQY
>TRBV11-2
ASSLSHTGYEQY
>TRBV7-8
ASSRNRGSNEQY
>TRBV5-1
ASSQLAGPGNNEQF
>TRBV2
ASSEDRIYGYT
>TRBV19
ASKKRDRNTGELF
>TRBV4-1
ASSLGPGGYYEQY
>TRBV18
ASSPPQLAANTGELF
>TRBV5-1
ASSPGTSGREGEQY
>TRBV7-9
ASSLNRPQRGTDTQY
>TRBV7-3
ASSSQPGQQETQY
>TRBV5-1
ASSFGGLGYEQY